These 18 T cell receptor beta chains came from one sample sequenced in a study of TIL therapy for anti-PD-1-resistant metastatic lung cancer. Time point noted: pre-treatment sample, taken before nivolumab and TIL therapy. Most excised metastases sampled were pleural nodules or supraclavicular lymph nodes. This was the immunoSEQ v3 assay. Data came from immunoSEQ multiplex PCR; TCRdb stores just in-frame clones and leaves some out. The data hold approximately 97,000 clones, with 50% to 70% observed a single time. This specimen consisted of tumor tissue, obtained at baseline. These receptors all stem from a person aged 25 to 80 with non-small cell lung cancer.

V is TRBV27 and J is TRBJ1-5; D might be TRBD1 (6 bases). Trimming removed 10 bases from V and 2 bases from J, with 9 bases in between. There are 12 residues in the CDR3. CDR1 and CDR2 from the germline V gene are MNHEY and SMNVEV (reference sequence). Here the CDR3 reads CATRTGNQPQHF. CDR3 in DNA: TGTGCCACCCGGACAGGCAATCAGCCCCAGCATTTT.

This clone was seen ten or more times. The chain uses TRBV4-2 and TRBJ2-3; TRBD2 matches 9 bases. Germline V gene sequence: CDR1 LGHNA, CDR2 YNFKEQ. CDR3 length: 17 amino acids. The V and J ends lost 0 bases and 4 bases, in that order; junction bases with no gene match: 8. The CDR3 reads CASSQDLAGGHSDTQYF. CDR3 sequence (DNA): TGTGCCAGCAGCCAAGATTTGGCGGGGGGGCACTCAGATACGCAGTATTTT.

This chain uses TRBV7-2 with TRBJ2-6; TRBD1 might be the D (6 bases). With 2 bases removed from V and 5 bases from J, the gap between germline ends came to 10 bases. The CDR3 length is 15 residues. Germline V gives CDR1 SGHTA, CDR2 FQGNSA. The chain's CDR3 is CASSLSGVRANVLTF. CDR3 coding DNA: TGTGCCAGCAGCTTATCAGGGGTGAGGGCCAACGTCCTGACTTTC. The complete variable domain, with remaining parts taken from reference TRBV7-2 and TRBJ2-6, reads GAGVSQSPSNKVTEKGKDVELRCDPISGHTALYWYRQSLGQGLEFLIYFQGNSAPDKSGLPSDRFSAERTGGSVSTLTIQRTQQEDSAVYLCASSLSGVRANVLTFGAGSRLTVL.

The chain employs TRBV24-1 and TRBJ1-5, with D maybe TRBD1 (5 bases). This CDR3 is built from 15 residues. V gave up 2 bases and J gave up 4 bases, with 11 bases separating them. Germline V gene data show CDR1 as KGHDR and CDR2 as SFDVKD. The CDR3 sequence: CATSDSGLPNQPQHF. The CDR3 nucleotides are TGTGCCACCAGTGATTCAGGGCTTCCAAATCAGCCCCAGCATTTT.

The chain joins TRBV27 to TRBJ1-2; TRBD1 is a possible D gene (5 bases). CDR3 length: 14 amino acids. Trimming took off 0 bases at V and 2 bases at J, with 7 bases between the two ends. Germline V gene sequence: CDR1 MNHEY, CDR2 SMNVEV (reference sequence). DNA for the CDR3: TGTGCCAGCAGTTTATCGTCAGGGAACTATGGCTACACCTTC. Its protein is CASSLSSGNYGYTF.

The CDR3: CASSDLAGGLGTDTQYF. CDR3 coding DNA: TGTGCCAGCAGCGATCTTGCGGGGGGGCTAGGCACAGATACGCAGTATTTT. The chain joins TRBV7-6 to TRBJ2-3; 9 bases line up with TRBD2. This CDR3 has 17 amino acids. Trimming removed 5 bases from V and 1 base from J; junction bases left unmatched: 10. From germline, CDR1 is SGHVS and CDR2 FNYEAQ.

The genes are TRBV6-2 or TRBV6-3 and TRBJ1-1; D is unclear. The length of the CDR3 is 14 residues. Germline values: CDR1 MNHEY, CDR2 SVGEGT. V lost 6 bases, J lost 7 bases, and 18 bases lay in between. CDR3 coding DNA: TGTGCCAGCAGCCCCACTACCCCAAACGGTGAAGCTTTCTTT. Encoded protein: CASSPTTPNGEAFF.

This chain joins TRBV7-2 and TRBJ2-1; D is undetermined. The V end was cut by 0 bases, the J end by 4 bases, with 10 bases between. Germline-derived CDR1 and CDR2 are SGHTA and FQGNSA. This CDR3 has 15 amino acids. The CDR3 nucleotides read TGTGCCAGCAGCTTAGCGTCCGCCTTTTACAATGAGCAGTTCTTC. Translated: CASSLASAFYNEQFF.

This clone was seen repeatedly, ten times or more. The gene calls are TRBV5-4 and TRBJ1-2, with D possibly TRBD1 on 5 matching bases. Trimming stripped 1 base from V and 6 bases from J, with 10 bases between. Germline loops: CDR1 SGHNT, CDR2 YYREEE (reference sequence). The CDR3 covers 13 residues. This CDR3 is CASSLFPGDGYTF. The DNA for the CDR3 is TGTGCCAGCAGCTTGTTCCCGGGGGATGGCTACACCTTC.

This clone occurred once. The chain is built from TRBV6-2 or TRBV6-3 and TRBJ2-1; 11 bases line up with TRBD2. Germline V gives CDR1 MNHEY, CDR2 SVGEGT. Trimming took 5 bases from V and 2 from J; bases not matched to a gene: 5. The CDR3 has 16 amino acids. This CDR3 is CASSISSGGAYNEQFF. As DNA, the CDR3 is TGTGCCAGCAGTATTAGTAGCGGGGGGGCCTACAATGAGCAGTTCTTC.

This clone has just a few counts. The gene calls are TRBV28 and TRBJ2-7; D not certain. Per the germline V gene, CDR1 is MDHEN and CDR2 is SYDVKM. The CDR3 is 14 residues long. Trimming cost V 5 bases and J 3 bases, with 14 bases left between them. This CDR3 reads CASSTTSPSYEQYF. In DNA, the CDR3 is TGTGCCAGCAGTACTACGAGCCCTAGCTACGAGCAGTACTTC. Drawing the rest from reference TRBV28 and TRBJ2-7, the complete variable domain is DVKVTQSSRYLVKRTGEKVFLECVQDMDHENMFWYRQDPGLGLRLIYFSYDVKMKEKGDIPEGYSVSREKKERFSLILESASTNQTSMYLCASSTTSPSYEQYFGPGTRLTVT.

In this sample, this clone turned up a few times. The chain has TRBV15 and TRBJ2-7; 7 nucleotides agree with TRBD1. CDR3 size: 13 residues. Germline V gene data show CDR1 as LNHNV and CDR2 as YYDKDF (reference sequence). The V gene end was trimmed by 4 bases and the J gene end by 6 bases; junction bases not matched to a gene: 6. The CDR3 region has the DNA TGTGCCACCAGCACCAGACAGGGACCCGAGCAGTACTTC. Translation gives CATSTRQGPEQYF.

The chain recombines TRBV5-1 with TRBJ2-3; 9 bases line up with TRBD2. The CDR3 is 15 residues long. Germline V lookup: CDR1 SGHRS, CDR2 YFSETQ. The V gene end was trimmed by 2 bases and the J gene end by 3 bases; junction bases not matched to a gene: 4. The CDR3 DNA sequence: TGCGCCAGCAGCTTAGCGGGGGGCCTGACAGATACGCAGTATTTT. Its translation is CASSLAGGLTDTQYF.

CDR3 region: CASSLRGAANYGYTF. DNA for the CDR3: TGTGCCAGCAGCCTCCGGGGGGCAGCGAACTATGGCTACACCTTC. This sequence joins TRBV5-6 and TRBJ1-2, with D maybe TRBD1 (6 bases). Per the germline V gene, CDR1 is SGHDT and CDR2 is YYEEEE. Between the trimmed V and J ends, which lost 4 bases and 2 bases, there was a span of 15 bases. The CDR3 extends over 15 amino acids.

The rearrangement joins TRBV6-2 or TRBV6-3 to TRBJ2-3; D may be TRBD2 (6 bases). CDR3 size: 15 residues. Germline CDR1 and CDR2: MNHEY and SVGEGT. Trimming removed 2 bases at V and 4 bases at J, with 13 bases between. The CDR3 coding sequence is TGTGCCAGCAGTTACACGGGGGTCGGGGCAGATACGCAGTATTTT. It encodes CASSYTGVGADTQYF.

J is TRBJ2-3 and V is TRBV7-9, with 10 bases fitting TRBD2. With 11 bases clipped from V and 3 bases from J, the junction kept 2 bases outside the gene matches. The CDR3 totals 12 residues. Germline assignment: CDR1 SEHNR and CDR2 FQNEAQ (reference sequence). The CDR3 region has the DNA TGTGCCCTAGCGGGGGAAACAGATACGCAGTATTTT. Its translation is CALAGETDTQYF.

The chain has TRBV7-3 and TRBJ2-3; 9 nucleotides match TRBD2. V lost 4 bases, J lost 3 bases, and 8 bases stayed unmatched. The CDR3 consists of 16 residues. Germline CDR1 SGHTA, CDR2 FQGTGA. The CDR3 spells CASSSDYAGGTDTQYF. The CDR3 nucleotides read TGTGCCAGCAGCTCCGACTATGCGGGGGGGACAGATACGCAGTATTTT.

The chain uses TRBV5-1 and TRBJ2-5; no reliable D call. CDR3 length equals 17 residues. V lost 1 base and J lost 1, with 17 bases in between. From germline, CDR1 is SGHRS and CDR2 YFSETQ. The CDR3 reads CASSLTKRSILQETQYF. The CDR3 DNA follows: TGCGCCAGCAGCTTGACGAAAAGATCGATACTCCAAGAGACCCAGTACTTC.